This TCR beta chain was sequenced during a study of cytomegalovirus exposure and HLA in healthy donors. Across the study: About 85 million unique TCR sequences came from HLA-typed donors in an early release. Regarding the study as a whole: Across donors, presence/absence analyses took sequencing depth to be roughly uniform.

Germline CDR1 WNHNN, CDR2 SYGVQD (reference sequence). The ends were cut back, 5 bases at V and 3 bases at J, with 8 bases in the middle. This CDR3 region has 13 residues. As for this clone: What it binds is unknown.

Vbeta (60) and Jbeta (13) primers were used in the PCR. Original analysis: Unique TCR beta chains totaled about 78 million in a later count, with 8.5 million to 12 million of them shared. Using immunoSEQ multiplex PCR, the repertoire was profiled, and TCRdb retains in-frame clones only, with some absent. Clonal size and the V and J genes are those of that table, whereas D and trimming came from the DNA. The sample lists 200,000 to 250,000 clones, 70% occurring once. The sequence derives from a man aged 40-50 years in good health and CMV-seropositive. V and J are TRBV10-1 and TRBJ1-5, with D perhaps TRBD1 (6 bases). Sequences were obtained from PBMCs. CDR3 loop: CASSRGANQPQHF. CDR3 DNA: TGCGCCAGCAGTCGGGGGGCCAATCAGCCCCAGCATTTT.